The clone carrying this TCR beta chain was counted a few times. This entry belongs to a study of blood T cell repertoires in COVID-19. For the study at large: Samples came from the United States, Italy and Spain, spanning acute and convalescent COVID-19. PBMCs, B-cell-depleted T cells, or T cells were the source of the cDNA or gDNA that made up the material.

The CDR3 runs to 12 residues. From germline, CDR1 is SEHNR and CDR2 FQNEAQ (reference sequence). The V gene lost 11 bases and the J gene lost 4 bases, with 11 bases spanning the gap. Per the original methods: Amplification of reference gene primers was used by the study to estimate nucleated cell counts. Profiling relied on immunoSEQ multiplex PCR, and the TCRdb table lists in-frame clones only, not all of them. That table is the source of V, J and clone size, and D and trimming were worked out from the DNA. The table records 45,000 to 50,000 clones, less than 90% of them present only once. This TCR came from a man aged 60-69 years with active COVID-19. J is TRBJ2-2 and V is TRBV7-9, with no clear D. Sequencing was performed on peripheral blood. The CDR3 loop reads CAQLRSTGELFF. The CDR3, as DNA: TGTGCCCAACTGCGGAGCACCGGGGAGCTGTTTTTT.